This entry lists 26 T cell receptor beta chains sequenced from one sample in a study of T cells in Graves' hyperthyroidism and ophthalmopathy. Amplification yielded TCR beta CDR3 regions, with RNA transcripts as the source. A set of HTBI primers served as the primers for a first-round RT-PCR of the TCR CDR3. TCRdb passed the multiplex PCR reads through MiXCR, listing each CDR3 protein once. The table includes under 500,000 distinct CDR3 sequences, about an eighth detected once. Material for sequencing was blood. These receptors all come from a man aged 50-60 years with Graves' ophthalmopathy.

This clonotype occurred many times. V and J are TRBV18 and TRBJ2-3; tentatively, D is TRBD2 (6 bases). The CDR3 sequence is 14 residues long. Trimming cost V 3 bases and J 4 bases, with 11 bases left between them. Germline V gives CDR1 KGHSH, CDR2 LQKENI. The CDR3 loop reads CASSPLSGADTQYF. For the CDR3, the DNA is TGTGCCAGCTCACCGTTATCGGGGGCAGATACGCAGTATTTT.

Ten or more counts support this clonotype. The V call is TRBV20-1, the J call TRBJ2-7; unclear D gene. Between the trimmed V and J ends, which lost 6 bases and 1 base, there was a span of 10 bases. The CDR3 has 12 residues. In germline, CDR1 is DFQATT, CDR2 SNEGSKA (reference sequence). CDR3 nucleotides: TGCAGTGCCTCATCCCAATCCTACGAGCAGTACTTC. This codes for CSASSQSYEQYF.

This clonotype occurred many times. V is TRBV6-2 or TRBV6-3 and J is TRBJ1-2, with a tentative D call TRBD1 (6 bases). Trimming cost V 5 bases and J 3 bases, with 10 bases left between them. This CDR3 comprises 13 residues. Germline CDR1 reads MNHEY; CDR2 reads SVGEGT. The CDR3 here is CASSRAGDYGYTF. Written as DNA, the CDR3 is TGTGCCAGCAGTCGCGCAGGGGACTATGGCTACACCTTC.

This chain connects TRBV29-1 to TRBJ2-2; D unresolved. Germline V gene lookup returns CDR1 SQVTM and CDR2 ANQGSEA. The V end was cut by 6 bases, the J end by 7 bases, with 9 bases between. This CDR3 spans 11 amino acids. CDR3 sequence (DNA): TGCAGCGTGGCGACGGGCGGGGAGCTGTTTTTT. Protein: CSVATGGELFF.

A note on this clonotype: A much larger clone differs by one base, so this may be a read error. The V call is TRBV2, the J call TRBJ2-3, with 11 bases matching TRBD2. There are 15 residues in the CDR3. CDR1 and CDR2 from the germline V gene are SNHLY and FYNNEI. The CDR3 sequence: CAGSVVAGGTDTQYF. DNA for the CDR3: TGTGCCGGCAGCGTAGTAGCGGGGGGGACAGATACGCAGTATTTT. Together with reference TRBV2 and TRBJ2-3, the CDR3 gives the full variable domain: EPEVTQTPSHQVTQMGQEVILRCVPISNHLYFYWYRQILGQKVEFLVSFYNNEISEKSEIFDDQFSVERPDGSNFTLKIRSTKLEDSAMYFCAGSVVAGGTDTQYFGPGTRLTVL.

This clonotype showed up many times. The CDR3 nucleotides are TGTGCCAGCAGTGGCACAGGGGCCCCCAGGGCCCAGTACTTC. Translating it yields CASSGTGAPRAQYF. This chain joins TRBV2 and TRBJ2-5, with TRBD1 matching over 7 bases. This CDR3 is 14 amino acids long. The V gene's germline CDR1 is SNHLY and CDR2 FYNNEI. J gave up 9 bases and V 4 bases, and 11 bases lay outside the gene matches.

This clonotype turned up a few times. V is TRBV6-1 and J is TRBJ2-3; 11 nucleotides line up with TRBD2. The CDR3 extends over 15 amino acids. J lost 3 bases, V lost 5 bases, and 4 bases had no gene match. CDR1 and CDR2 (germline): MNHNS, SASEGT. As DNA, the CDR3 is TGTGCCAGCAGTAGGATAGCGGGAGGGACAGATACGCAGTATTTT. Its protein product is CASSRIAGGTDTQYF.

This clonotype was observed a few times. This clone may be a read error of a much larger clone one base away. The J gene is TRBJ1-2, the V gene TRBV12-3 or TRBV12-4, with D maybe TRBD1 (5 bases). V was clipped by 1 base and J by 1 base, with 10 bases between them. The CDR3 spans 15 residues. The CDR3 DNA reads TGTGCCAGCAGTTTAGAGGGCGACAGTAACTATGGCTACACCTTC. This translates into CASSLEGDSNYGYTF.

The sample holds many counts of this clonotype. This rearrangement joins TRBV5-1 to TRBJ2-5, with 10 bases aligning to TRBD2. The CDR3 totals 17 residues. Germline values: CDR1 SGHRS, CDR2 YFSETQ. V gave up 1 base and J gave up 8 bases; unmatched junction bases: 14. DNA of the CDR3: TGCGCCAGCAGCTTGTCAACGTTTGCTAGCGGGAGAAACACCCAGTACTTC. Protein product: CASSLSTFASGRNTQYF.

This clonotype occurred many times. This CDR3 reads CAWGQGTSNQPQHF. DNA of the CDR3: TGTGCCTGGGGACAGGGAACTAGCAATCAGCCCCAGCATTTT. The chain carries TRBV30 and TRBJ1-5; 8 bases match TRBD1. CDR1 and CDR2 from the germline V gene are GTSNPN and SVGIG (reference sequence). The CDR3 length is 14 residues. V gave up 5 bases and J gave up 0 bases; unmatched junction bases: 3.

At least ten counts were recorded for this clonotype. The chain uses TRBV2 and TRBJ2-4; 8 bases are shared with TRBD2. The trim removed 5 bases at V and 8 bases at J, leaving 8 bases unmatched. The CDR3 loop spans 14 amino acids. The germline CDR1 and CDR2 sequences are SNHLY and FYNNEI. The CDR3 DNA reads as TGTGCCAGCAGTCTGACGGGAGGGCCACACATTCAGTACTTC. It yields the protein CASSLTGGPHIQYF.

This clonotype has at least ten counts. This rearrangement joins TRBV28 to TRBJ2-5; 7 nucleotides align to TRBD2. After removal of 5 bases from V and 5 bases from J, the junction contained 14 bases not matched to a gene. The CDR3 is 16 amino acids. Germline assignment: CDR1 MDHEN and CDR2 SYDVKM. CDR3 sequence reads: CASSPRRGRASETQYF. The CDR3 nucleotides are TGTGCCAGCAGTCCGAGGCGGGGGAGGGCCTCTGAGACCCAGTACTTC.

Many counts were recorded for this clonotype. V usage is TRBV20-1 and J usage is TRBJ2-3, with 7 bases fitting TRBD2. The CDR3 extends over 14 amino acids. V gave up 4 bases and J gave up 4 bases; unmatched junction bases: 8. Germline assignment: CDR1 DFQATT and CDR2 SNEGSKA (reference sequence). The CDR3 coding sequence is TGCAGTGCTAAGGCCCAGCGGGGTGCAGATACGCAGTATTTT. Protein product: CSAKAQRGADTQYF.

The chain has TRBV27 and TRBJ2-7; D uncertain. The CDR3 has 14 amino acids. CDR1 MNHEY and CDR2 SMNVEV come from the germline V gene (reference sequence). V was trimmed by 0 bases and J by 4 bases, leaving 10 bases between them. CDR3 bases: TGTGCCAGCAGTTTATCCAGGAGAGCGTACGAGCAGTACTTC. The encoded protein is CASSLSRRAYEQYF.

The chain recombines TRBV7-9 with TRBJ2-3; D unresolved. The J call is in doubt because the DNA end fits TRBJ1-5 better. The CDR3 runs 15 residues. Germline CDR1 and CDR2: SEHNR and FQNEAQ (reference sequence). CDR3 nucleotides: TGTGCCAGCAGCTTAGGTGTGGGAGGCACAGATACGCAGCATTTT. Its protein is CASSLGVGGTDTQHF.

This clonotype has a count of ten or more. The chain carries TRBV15 and TRBJ1-6; a possible D gene is TRBD1 (6 bases). The CDR3 is 14 residues long. The germline V gene encodes CDR1 LNHNV and CDR2 YYDKDF (reference sequence). V lost 3 bases and J lost 7, with 10 bases in between. CDR3 region: CATSRKTGNSPLHF. The CDR3 DNA sequence: TGTGCCACCAGCAGGAAAACAGGGAATTCACCCCTCCACTTT.

This clonotype was counted between two and nine times. The rearrangement joins TRBV29-1 to TRBJ1-2, with 7 bases fitting TRBD1. V lost 0 bases, J lost 4 bases, and 8 bases stayed unmatched. The length of the CDR3 is 15 residues. Germline values: CDR1 SQVTM, CDR2 ANQGSEA. CDR3 nucleotides: TGCAGCGTTGAAGACCCCGACAGGGTGGGCTATGGCTACACCTTC. Residues: CSVEDPDRVGYGYTF.

This clonotype showed up just a few times. Given a much more abundant clone one base away, this may be a read error. The V and J genes are TRBV2 and TRBJ1-1; a possible D gene is TRBD1 (6 bases). Trimming cost V 9 bases and J 2 bases, with 16 bases left between them. Germline V gene data show CDR1 as SNHLY and CDR2 as FYNNEI. The CDR3 is 14 residues long. CDR3 coding DNA: TGTGCCAGTGTGCTCGGACAGACTAACACTGAAGCTTTCTTT. Translated, it gives CASVLGQTNTEAFF.

J is TRBJ1-4 and V is TRBV13; D gene ambiguous. The germline gives CDR1 PRHDT, CDR2 FYEKMQ (reference sequence). With 5 bases removed from V and 4 bases from J, the gap between germline ends came to 17 bases. The CDR3 runs 16 residues. Written as DNA, the CDR3 is TGTGCCAGCAGCCCACTCCTTGGTGGGGATAATGAAAAACTGTTTTTT. This encodes CASSPLLGGDNEKLFF.

The V call is TRBV29-1, the J call TRBJ2-1; D possibly corresponds to TRBD1 (5 bases). Trimming took off 4 bases at V and 0 bases at J, with 13 bases between the two ends. Germline V gives CDR1 SQVTM, CDR2 ANQGSEA. The CDR3 is 15 residues long. This CDR3 is CSVVGAQVSYNEQFF. Written as DNA, the CDR3 is TGCAGCGTTGTAGGGGCCCAAGTCTCCTACAATGAGCAGTTCTTC.

V usage is TRBV3-1 and J usage is TRBJ2-7; 7 positions match TRBD2. V dropped 0 bases and J dropped 5; count of bases not matched to a gene: 10. The CDR3 is 16 residues long. Germline assignment: CDR1 LGHDT and CDR2 YNNKEL (reference sequence). CDR3 sequence (DNA): TGTGCCAGCAGCCAAGACGGTCGAGCGGGGACCCACGAGCAGTACTTC. This sequence encodes CASSQDGRAGTHEQYF.

The V call is TRBV4-1, the J call TRBJ2-1; D possibly corresponds to TRBD2 (5 bases). Germline loops: CDR1 MGHRA, CDR2 YSYEKL. Trimming took off 5 bases at V and 5 bases at J, with 16 bases between the two ends. The CDR3 is made up of 15 amino acids. The CDR3 DNA sequence: TGCGCCAGCAGCTCTAGCCGAGGAACAAACAATGAGCAGTTCTTC. This codes for CASSSSRGTNNEQFF.

This clonotype turned up a few times. The genes are TRBV10-3 and TRBJ2-1; 7 bases match TRBD2. CDR1 is ENHRY, CDR2 SYGVKD, per germline. Losses at the gene ends were 2 bases for V and 7 bases for J; bases not matched to a gene: 8. The CDR3 has 15 residues. CDR3 sequence reads: CAISEGSGYGNEQFF. DNA of the CDR3: TGTGCCATCAGTGAGGGTAGCGGGTATGGGAATGAGCAGTTCTTC.

This clonotype was observed a few times. V gene TRBV27 combines with J gene TRBJ2-7, with unresolved D. V was pared by 4 bases and J by 7 bases, with 17 bases between. Germline loops: CDR1 MNHEY, CDR2 SMNVEV (reference sequence). The CDR3 is 14 amino acids. The CDR3 protein is CASSWAGGLQEQYF. For the CDR3, the DNA is TGTGCCAGCAGTTGGGCTGGCGGCCTACAAGAGCAGTACTTC.

This clonotype was recorded at least ten times. V usage is TRBV12-3 or TRBV12-4 and J usage is TRBJ2-5; 8 positions agree with TRBD1. This CDR3 is 15 amino acids long. Trimming took 6 bases from V and 2 from J; bases not matched to a gene: 8. CDR3 protein: CASRLDRGLQETQYF. CDR3 in DNA: TGTGCCAGCAGGCTAGACAGGGGCCTACAAGAGACCCAGTACTTC.

This clonotype was observed a few times. The chain uses TRBV6-2 or TRBV6-3 and TRBJ1-2; a possible D gene is TRBD1 (6 bases). The germline V gene encodes CDR1 MNHEY and CDR2 SVGEGT. Between the trimmed V and J ends, which lost 6 bases and 4 bases, there was a span of 12 bases. This CDR3 is built from 13 residues. DNA for the CDR3: TGTGCCAGCAGCCGCGGACAGATCTATGGCTACACCTTC. Its translation: CASSRGQIYGYTF.